Described below is a single TCR beta chain sequence and its context. This sample is drawn from a study of cytomegalovirus exposure and HLA in healthy donors. The PCR contained 60 Vbeta and 13 Jbeta primers. Only in-frame clones appear in the TCRdb table, and some are missing; sequencing was by immunoSEQ multiplex PCR. The sample totals fewer than 200,000 clones. Sequencing was performed on PBMCs. The sequence was collected from a man under 40 in good health and CMV-seronegative.

The DNA for the CDR3 is TGCGCCAGCAGTGGACTAGCGGGAGGAACGACAGATACGCAGTATTTT. Amino acids: CASSGLAGGTTDTQYF. The V call is TRBV5-1, the J call TRBJ2-3; 14 nucleotides agree with TRBD2. This CDR3 has 16 residues. With 5 bases clipped from V and 3 bases from J, the junction kept 5 bases outside the gene matches. Germline CDR1 is SGHRS and CDR2 is YFSETQ.